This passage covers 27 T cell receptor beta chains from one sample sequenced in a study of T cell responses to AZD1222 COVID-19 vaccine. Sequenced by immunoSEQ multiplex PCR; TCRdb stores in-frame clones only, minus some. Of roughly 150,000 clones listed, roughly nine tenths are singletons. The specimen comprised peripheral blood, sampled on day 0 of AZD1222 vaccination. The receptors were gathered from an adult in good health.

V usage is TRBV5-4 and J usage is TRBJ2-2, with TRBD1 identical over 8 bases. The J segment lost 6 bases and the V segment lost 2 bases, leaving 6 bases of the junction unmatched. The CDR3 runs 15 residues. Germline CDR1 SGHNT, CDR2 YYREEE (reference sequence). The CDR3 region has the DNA TGTGCCAGCAGCTTAGAACCACAGGGGGCCGGGGAGCTGTTTTTT. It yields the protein CASSLEPQGAGELFF.

The CDR3 protein is CASRYRSPVADTQYF. The CDR3 nucleotides read TGTGCCAGCAGGTACAGGAGCCCCGTCGCAGATACGCAGTATTTT. The gene calls are TRBV2 and TRBJ2-3, with D possibly being TRBD1 (5 bases). This CDR3 comprises 15 residues. Germline lookup yields CDR1 SNHLY and CDR2 FYNNEI. V was pared by 6 bases and J by 4 bases, with 17 bases between.

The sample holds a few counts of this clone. The CDR3: CASSRNEQFF. CDR3 sequence (DNA): TGTGCCAGCAGTCGCAATGAGCAGTTCTTC. V gene TRBV2 combines with J gene TRBJ2-1, with unresolved D. In germline, CDR1 is SNHLY, CDR2 FYNNEI. This CDR3 spans 10 amino acids. Trimming left V 5 bases short and J 6 bases short, with 2 bases between. The entire variable domain, with the rest obtained from reference TRBV2 and TRBJ2-1, is as follows: EPEVTQTPSHQVTQMGQEVILRCVPISNHLYFYWYRQILGQKVEFLVSFYNNEISEKSEIFDDQFSVERPDGSNFTLKIRSTKLEDSAMYFCASSRNEQFFGPGTRLTVL.

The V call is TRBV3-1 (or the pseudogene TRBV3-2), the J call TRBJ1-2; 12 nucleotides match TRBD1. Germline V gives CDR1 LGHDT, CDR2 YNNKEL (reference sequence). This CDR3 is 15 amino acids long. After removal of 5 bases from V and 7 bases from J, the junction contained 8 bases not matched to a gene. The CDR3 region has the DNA TGTGCCAGCAGCTTCCGGGACAGGGGGCTCGGTGGCTACACCTTC. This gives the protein CASSFRDRGLGGYTF.

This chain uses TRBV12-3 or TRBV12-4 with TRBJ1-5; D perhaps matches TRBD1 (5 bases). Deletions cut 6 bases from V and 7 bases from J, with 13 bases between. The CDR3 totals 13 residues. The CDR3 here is CASSKRDRQPQHF. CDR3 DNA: TGTGCCAGCAGCAAAAGGGACCGCCAGCCCCAGCATTTT.

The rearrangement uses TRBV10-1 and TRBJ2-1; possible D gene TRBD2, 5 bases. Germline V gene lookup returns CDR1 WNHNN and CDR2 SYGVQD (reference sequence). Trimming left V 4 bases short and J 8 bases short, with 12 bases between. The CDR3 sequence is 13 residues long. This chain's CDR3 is CASSVGGYDEQFF. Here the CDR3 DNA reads TGCGCCAGCAGTGTTGGAGGTTACGATGAGCAGTTCTTC.

In DNA form, the CDR3 reads TGTGCCAGCAGCTTAGTAATGGGGGAGCTGTTTTTT. Translated, it gives CASSLVMGELFF. This rearrangement joins TRBV7-9 to TRBJ2-2; D remains ambiguous. This CDR3 comprises 12 residues. CDR1 and CDR2 (germline): SEHNR, FQNEAQ (reference sequence). The V end lost 1 base, the J end lost 8 bases, and 5 bases lay between the germline ends.

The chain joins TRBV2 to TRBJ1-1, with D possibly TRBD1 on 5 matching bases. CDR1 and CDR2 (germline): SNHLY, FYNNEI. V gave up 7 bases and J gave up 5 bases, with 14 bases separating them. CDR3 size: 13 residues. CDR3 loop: CASKVEGWTEAFF. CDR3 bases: TGTGCCAGCAAGGTGGAGGGGTGGACTGAAGCTTTCTTT.

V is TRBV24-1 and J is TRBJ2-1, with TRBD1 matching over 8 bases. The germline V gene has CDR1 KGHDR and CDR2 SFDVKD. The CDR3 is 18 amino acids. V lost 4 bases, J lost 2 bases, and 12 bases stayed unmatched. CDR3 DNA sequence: TGTGCCACCAGTGACCCTAATCGACAGGGGCCCGCCTACAATGAGCAGTTCTTC. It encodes CATSDPNRQGPAYNEQFF.

The DNA of the CDR3 is TGTGCCAGCAGCCAACAGGACAGCAACTATGGCTACACCTTC. Translation gives CASSQQDSNYGYTF. This chain links TRBV3-1 (or the pseudogene TRBV3-2) with TRBJ1-2; D possibly corresponds to TRBD1 (6 bases). The germline V and J ends were trimmed by 2 bases and 2 bases, with 9 bases remaining between them. The germline V gene encodes CDR1 LGHDT and CDR2 YNNKEL (reference sequence). CDR3 size: 14 residues.

CDR3 region: CSVSTDGTLYGYTF. The CDR3 nucleotides are TGCAGCGTTTCGACGGACGGAACGCTCTATGGCTACACCTTC. The chain carries TRBV29-1 and TRBJ1-2; D uncertain. The CDR3 is made up of 14 amino acids. With 5 bases removed from V and 4 bases from J, the gap between germline ends came to 17 bases. Germline lookup yields CDR1 SQVTM and CDR2 ANQGSEA.

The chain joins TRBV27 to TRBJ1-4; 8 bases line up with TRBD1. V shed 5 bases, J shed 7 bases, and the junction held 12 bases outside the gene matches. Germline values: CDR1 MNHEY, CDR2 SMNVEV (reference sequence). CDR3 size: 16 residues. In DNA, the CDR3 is TGTGCCAGCAGTCCCATACAGGGGGTGGCTACTGAAAAACTGTTTTTT. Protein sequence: CASSPIQGVATEKLFF.

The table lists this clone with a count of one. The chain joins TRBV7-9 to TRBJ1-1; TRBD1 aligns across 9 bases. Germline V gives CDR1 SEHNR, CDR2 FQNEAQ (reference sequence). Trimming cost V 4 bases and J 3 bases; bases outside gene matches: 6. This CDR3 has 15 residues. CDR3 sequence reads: CASSSEQGAYTEAFF. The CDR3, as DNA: TGTGCCAGCAGCTCTGAACAGGGGGCTTACACTGAAGCTTTCTTT.

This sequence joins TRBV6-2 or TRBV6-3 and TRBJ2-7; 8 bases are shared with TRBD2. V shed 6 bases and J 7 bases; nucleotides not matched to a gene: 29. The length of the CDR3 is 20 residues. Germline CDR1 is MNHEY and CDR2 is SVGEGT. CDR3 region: CASSHMDTALIREGRREQYF. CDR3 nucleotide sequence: TGTGCCAGCAGCCACATGGACACAGCTTTGATCCGGGAGGGCCGGCGAGAGCAGTACTTC.

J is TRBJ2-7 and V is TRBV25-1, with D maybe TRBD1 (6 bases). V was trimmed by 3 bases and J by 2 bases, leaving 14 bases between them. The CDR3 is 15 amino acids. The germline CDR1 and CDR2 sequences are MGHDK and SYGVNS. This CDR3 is CASSDPYGDTYEQYF. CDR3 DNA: TGTGCCAGCAGTGACCCATACGGGGACACCTACGAGCAGTACTTC.

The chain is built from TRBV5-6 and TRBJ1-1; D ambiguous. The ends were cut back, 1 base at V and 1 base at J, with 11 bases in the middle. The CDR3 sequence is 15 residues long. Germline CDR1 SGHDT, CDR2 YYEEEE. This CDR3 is CASSLTGGRNTEAFF. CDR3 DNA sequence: TGTGCCAGCAGCTTGACTGGCGGGCGGAACACTGAAGCTTTCTTT.

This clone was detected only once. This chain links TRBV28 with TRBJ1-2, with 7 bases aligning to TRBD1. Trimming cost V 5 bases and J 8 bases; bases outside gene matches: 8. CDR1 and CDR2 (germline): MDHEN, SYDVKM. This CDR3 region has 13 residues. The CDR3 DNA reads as TGTGCCAGCAGTCTCACAGGGGTTCGGGGCTACACCTTC. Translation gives CASSLTGVRGYTF.

CDR3 DNA sequence: TGTGCCAGCAGCTCGACAGGAACTCGGGGCTACACCTTC. Translation gives CASSSTGTRGYTF. V and J are TRBV7-8 and TRBJ1-2, with D tentatively TRBD1 (6 bases). Germline CDR1 reads SGHVS; CDR2 reads FQNEAQ. Trimming took 4 bases from V and 8 from J, leaving 14 bases between them. This CDR3 contains 13 residues. Drawing the rest from reference TRBV7-8 and TRBJ1-2, the complete variable domain is GAGVSQSPRYKVAKRGQDVALRCDPISGHVSLFWYQQALGQGPEFLTYFQNEAQLDKSGLPSDRFFAERPEGSVSTLKIQRTQQEDSAVYLCASSSTGTRGYTFGSGTRLTVV.

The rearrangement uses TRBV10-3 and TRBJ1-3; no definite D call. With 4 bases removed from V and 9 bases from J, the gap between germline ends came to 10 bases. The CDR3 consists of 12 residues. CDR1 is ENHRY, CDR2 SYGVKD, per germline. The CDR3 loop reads CAISVREGTIYF. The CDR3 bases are TGTGCCATCAGTGTAAGGGAGGGCACCATATATTTT.

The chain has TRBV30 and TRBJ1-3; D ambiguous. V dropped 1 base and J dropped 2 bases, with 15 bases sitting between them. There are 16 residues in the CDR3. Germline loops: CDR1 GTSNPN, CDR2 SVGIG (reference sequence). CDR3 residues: CAWSGGVRKTGNTIYF. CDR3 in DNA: TGTGCCTGGAGTGGCGGGGTGCGGAAAACTGGAAACACCATATATTTT.

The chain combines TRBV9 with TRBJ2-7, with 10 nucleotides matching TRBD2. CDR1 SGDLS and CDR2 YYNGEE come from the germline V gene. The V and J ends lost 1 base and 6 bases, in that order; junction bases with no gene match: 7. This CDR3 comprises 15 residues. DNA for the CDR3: TGTGCCAGCAGCGTACGTCTAGCGGGAGAACTCGAGCAGTACTTC. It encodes CASSVRLAGELEQYF.

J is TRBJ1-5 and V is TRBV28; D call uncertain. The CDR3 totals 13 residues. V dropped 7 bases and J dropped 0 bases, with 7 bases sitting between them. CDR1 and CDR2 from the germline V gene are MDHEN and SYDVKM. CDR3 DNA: TGTGCCAGCACGATTATTAGCAATCAGCCCCAGCATTTT. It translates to CASTIISNQPQHF.

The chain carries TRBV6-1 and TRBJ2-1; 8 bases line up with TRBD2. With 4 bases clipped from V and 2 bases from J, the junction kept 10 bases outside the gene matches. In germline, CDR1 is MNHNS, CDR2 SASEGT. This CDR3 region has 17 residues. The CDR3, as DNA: TGTGCCAGCAGTGGGACCTCTGGAGCGGGAGCCTACAATGAGCAGTTCTTC. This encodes CASSGTSGAGAYNEQFF.

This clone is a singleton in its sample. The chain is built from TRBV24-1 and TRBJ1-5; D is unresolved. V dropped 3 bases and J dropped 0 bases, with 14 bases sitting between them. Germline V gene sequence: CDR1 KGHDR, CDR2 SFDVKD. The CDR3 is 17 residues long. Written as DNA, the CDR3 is TGTGCCACCAGTGATCGTCTGACCGGCTATAGCAATCAGCCCCAGCATTTT. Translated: CATSDRLTGYSNQPQHF.

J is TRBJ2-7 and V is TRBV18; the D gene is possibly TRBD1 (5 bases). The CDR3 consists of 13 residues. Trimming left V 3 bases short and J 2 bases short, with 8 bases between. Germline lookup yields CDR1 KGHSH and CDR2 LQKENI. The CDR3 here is CASSPGRTYEQYF. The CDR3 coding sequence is TGTGCCAGCTCACCGGGGCGAACCTACGAGCAGTACTTC. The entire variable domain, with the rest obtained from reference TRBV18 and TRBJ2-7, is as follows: NAGVMQNPRHLVRRRGQEARLRCSPMKGHSHVYWYRQLPEEGLKFMVYLQKENIIDESGMPKERFSAEFPKEGPSILRIQQVVRGDSAAYFCASSPGRTYEQYFGPGTRLTVT.

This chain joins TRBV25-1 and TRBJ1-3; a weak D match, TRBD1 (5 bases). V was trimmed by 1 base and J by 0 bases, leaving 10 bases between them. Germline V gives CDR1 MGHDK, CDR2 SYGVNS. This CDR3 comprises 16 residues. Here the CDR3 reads CASSEWAGSSGNTIYF. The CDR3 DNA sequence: TGTGCCAGCAGTGAATGGGCAGGGAGCTCTGGAAACACCATATATTTT.

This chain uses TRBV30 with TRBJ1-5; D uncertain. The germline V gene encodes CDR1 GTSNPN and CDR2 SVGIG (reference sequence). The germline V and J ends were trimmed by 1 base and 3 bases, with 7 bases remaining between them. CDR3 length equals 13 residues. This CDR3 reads CAWSEGINQPQHF. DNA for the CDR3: TGTGCCTGGAGTGAAGGGATCAATCAGCCCCAGCATTTT.